This T cell receptor (beta chain) was sequenced for a study of T cell changes during pregnancy in multiple sclerosis. The length of the CDR3 is 16 residues. Germline CDR1 reads SGDLS; CDR2 reads YYNGEE. V lost 4 bases and J lost 4, with 18 bases in between. Data came from immunoSEQ multiplex PCR; TCRdb stores just in-frame clones and leaves some out. The sample carries roughly 73,000 clones, more than 80% recorded once. The source is a female donor in good health, enrolled as a control in a pregnancy study. V and J are TRBV9 and TRBJ1-3, with D uncertain. The source material was peripheral blood, sampled in the second trimester of pregnancy. CDR3 sequence (DNA): TGTGCCAGCAGCTCCCTATCACTGGGCGTCGGAAACACCATATATTTT. It yields the protein CASSSLSLGVGNTIYF. The full variable domain, rest sourced from reference TRBV9 and TRBJ1-3, is DSGVTQTPKHLITATGQRVTLRCSPRSGDLSVYWYQQSLDQGLQFLIQYYNGEERAKGNILERFSAQQFPDLHSELNLSSLELGDSALYFCASSSLSLGVGNTIYFGEGSWLTVV.